The 18 T cell receptor beta chains below come from one sample, sequenced in a study of response to subunit inactivated influenza vaccine. TCRdb recomputed calls from the RT-PCR reads with MiXCR, one row per CDR3 protein. In the table there are hundreds of thousands of distinct CDR3 sequences, 14% of which are singletons. The sample consisted of PBMCs from blood, taken 14 to 15 days before vaccination. These receptors were obtained from a man aged 50-60 years who received an inactivated influenza vaccine.

This clonotype was observed once. CDR3 coding DNA: TGTGCCAGCACGGGAGCGGGGGGTTACGAGCAGTACTTC. It is translated as CASTGAGGYEQYF. The rearrangement joins TRBV12-3 or TRBV12-4 to TRBJ2-7; 9 nucleotides match TRBD2. CDR3 length equals 13 residues. Losses at the gene ends were 7 bases for V and 4 bases for J; bases not matched to a gene: 5.

V usage is TRBV6-1 and J usage is TRBJ2-7; D might be TRBD2 (6 bases). The germline V gene encodes CDR1 MNHNS and CDR2 SASEGT. This CDR3 is built from 13 residues. Trimming took 7 bases from V and 0 from J, leaving 10 bases between them. This CDR3 reads CASMDYNSYEQYF. The CDR3 nucleotides read TGTGCCAGCATGGACTATAACTCCTACGAGCAGTACTTC.

A remark on this clonotype: Compared with germline, one end of the junction differs, possibly owing to a read error. The V call is TRBV28, the J call TRBJ2-5; TRBD1 matches at 7 bases. CDR1 and CDR2 from the germline V gene are MDHEN and SYDVKM. The CDR3 length is 14 residues. CDR3 protein: CGSSSRQGRETQYF. The CDR3 bases are TGTGGCAGCAGTTCCCGACAGGGACGGGAGACCCAGTACTTC.

In nucleotides, the CDR3 is TGTGCCAGCACTGTGACTAGCGGGGGGGCCCACCCCTTGTACTTC. This codes for CASTVTSGGAHPLYF. The J gene is TRBJ2-5, the V gene TRBV7-9, with 14 bases fitting TRBD2. The CDR3 totals 15 residues. Germline lookup yields CDR1 SEHNR and CDR2 FQNEAQ (reference sequence). J was trimmed by 13 bases and V by 7 bases; bases with no gene match: 14.

The chain combines TRBV7-9 with TRBJ1-1, with unresolved D. V lost 5 bases and J lost 4, with 11 bases in between. Looked up from germline, CDR1 is SEHNR and CDR2 is FQNEAQ (reference sequence). The CDR3 loop spans 13 amino acids. The CDR3 nucleotides read TGTGCCAGCAGCCAGCGCACGGCCACTGAAGCTTTCTTT. Protein product: CASSQRTATEAFF.

This clonotype showed up just a few times. V usage is TRBV15 and J usage is TRBJ2-5, with 11 positions matching TRBD1. V shed 5 bases, J shed 5 bases, and the junction held 7 bases outside the gene matches. CDR1 is LNHNV, CDR2 YYDKDF, per germline (reference sequence). The CDR3 length is 15 residues. The CDR3, as DNA: TGTGCCACCAGCTTACGGACAGGGGGCGCGGAGACCCAGTACTTC. Its protein is CATSLRTGGAETQYF.

The sample holds many counts of this clonotype. V and J are TRBV29-1 and TRBJ2-5; D is undetermined. Germline assignment: CDR1 SQVTM and CDR2 ANQGSEA. V was cut by 1 base and J by 1 base, with 10 bases left in between. The CDR3 has 14 amino acids. CDR3 sequence (DNA): TGCAGCGTTGAAGTCCCTCAGACCCAAGAGACCCAGTACTTC. Its translation: CSVEVPQTQETQYF.

The chain combines TRBV7-3 with TRBJ2-2; TRBD1 matches at 11 bases. Germline lookup yields CDR1 SGHTA and CDR2 FQGTGA. The CDR3 is 16 residues long. V trimming: 5 bases; J trimming: 6 bases; junction bases outside the gene matches: 8. The CDR3 region is CASSLRGQGVAGELFF. CDR3 in DNA: TGTGCCAGCAGCCTGAGGGGACAGGGGGTCGCCGGGGAGCTGTTTTTT. The whole variable domain, filled in from reference TRBV7-3 and TRBJ2-2, reads GAGVSQTPSNKVTEKGKYVELRCDPISGHTALYWYRQSLGQGPEFLIYFQGTGAADDSGLPNDRFFAVRPEGSVSTLKIQRTERGDSAVYLCASSLRGQGVAGELFFGEGSRLTVL.

This clonotype was picked up a small number of times. The chain couples TRBV5-1 to TRBJ2-3; TRBD1 agrees at 8 bases. Looked up from germline, CDR1 is SGHRS and CDR2 is YFSETQ. CDR3 length equals 13 residues. Trimming cost V 5 bases and J 4 bases; bases outside gene matches: 3. CDR3 amino acids: CASSMTGADTQYF. DNA of the CDR3: TGCGCCAGCAGTATGACAGGGGCAGATACGCAGTATTTT.

This clonotype occurred a few times. V and J are TRBV20-1 and TRBJ1-4, with TRBD1 matching 9 bases. Germline-derived CDR1 and CDR2 are DFQATT and SNEGSKA (reference sequence). V was pared by 3 bases and J by 7 bases, with 9 bases of the junction left unmatched. This CDR3 has 15 residues. Here the CDR3 reads CSASGAQGAVEKLFF. The CDR3 nucleotides read TGCAGTGCTAGCGGGGCACAGGGGGCGGTTGAAAAACTGTTTTTT.

This clonotype was counted ten times or more. In DNA, the CDR3 is TGCAGCGTTGGGGGACTAGCGGGGAGTATGCCAGAGACCCAGTACTTC. Amino acids: CSVGGLAGSMPETQYF. The rearrangement joins TRBV29-1 to TRBJ2-5; 13 bases agree with TRBD2. J lost 4 bases, V lost 4 bases, and 9 bases had no gene match. Germline V gene lookup returns CDR1 SQVTM and CDR2 ANQGSEA. The CDR3 is 16 amino acids.

The chain recombines TRBV24-1 with TRBJ2-1, with TRBD2 matching 8 bases. Germline trimming cut 9 bases from V and 5 bases from J; bases unmatched to any gene: 5. There are 13 residues in the CDR3. The germline gives CDR1 KGHDR, CDR2 SFDVKD. The CDR3 DNA is TGTGCCACCTCCGGGGGGGCGGACAATGAGCAGTTCTTC. Its translation is CATSGGADNEQFF.

There are many counts of this clonotype. The V call is TRBV20-1, the J call TRBJ1-5, with a possible D match to TRBD1 (6 bases). V gave up 0 bases and J gave up 6 bases, with 15 bases separating them. Germline CDR1 and CDR2: DFQATT and SNEGSKA (reference sequence). The CDR3 length is 15 residues. CDR3 sequence: CSARDPPGVGQPQHF. The CDR3 nucleotides read TGCAGTGCTAGAGATCCCCCAGGGGTGGGTCAGCCCCAGCATTTT.

This clonotype was seen once. The gene calls are TRBV19 and TRBJ2-5; 7 bases align to TRBD1. The V segment lost 4 bases and the J segment 2 bases; nucleotides outside the gene matches: 13. CDR3 length equals 17 residues. Germline assignment: CDR1 LNHDA and CDR2 SQIVND (reference sequence). The CDR3 loop is CASSTRTGQAPQETQYF. CDR3 bases: TGTGCCAGTAGTACCCGGACAGGCCAAGCCCCTCAAGAGACCCAGTACTTC. The full variable domain, with the rest looked up from reference TRBV19 and TRBJ2-5, is DGGITQSPKYLFRKEGQNVTLSCEQNLNHDAMYWYRQDPGQGLRLIYYSQIVNDFQKGDIAEGYSVSREKKESFPLTVTSAQKNPTAFYLCASSTRTGQAPQETQYFGPGTRLLVL.

This clonotype was observed at least ten times. The chain couples TRBV3-1 to TRBJ2-3; D is perhaps TRBD2 (5 bases). Trimming pared 6 bases from V and 6 bases from J, leaving 13 bases between. CDR1 LGHDT and CDR2 YNNKEL come from the germline V gene (reference sequence). This CDR3 comprises 13 residues. The CDR3 sequence is CASRIRGSDTQYF. CDR3 DNA sequence: TGTGCCAGCAGAATACGGGGTTCGGATACGCAGTATTTT.

The chain recombines TRBV30 with TRBJ2-3; maybe TRBD1 (6 bases). Trimming took off 2 bases at V and 6 bases at J, with 9 bases between the two ends. The germline CDR1 and CDR2 sequences are GTSNPN and SVGIG (reference sequence). The CDR3 sequence is 12 residues long. The DNA for the CDR3 is TGTGCCTGGAGTTGGGGGCAGGATACGCAGTATTTT. Translated, it gives CAWSWGQDTQYF.

This clonotype came up a few times. This rearrangement joins TRBV4-1 to TRBJ2-5; D gene unclear. Per germline, CDR1 MGHRA and CDR2 YSYEKL. The CDR3 has 16 residues. V lost 0 bases, J lost 1 base, and 12 bases lay in between. CDR3 in DNA: TGCGCCAGCAGCCAAGATTTTTCGGGTCCCCAAGAGACCCAGTACTTC. Translating gives CASSQDFSGPQETQYF.

A few counts support this clonotype. This sequence joins TRBV27 and TRBJ2-5, with 7 bases lining up with TRBD1. The germline V gene encodes CDR1 MNHEY and CDR2 SMNVEV (reference sequence). CDR3 length: 13 amino acids. Trimming removed 5 bases from V and 7 bases from J; junction bases left unmatched: 7. CDR3 region: CASSPRAGGTQYF. CDR3 DNA: TGTGCCAGCAGTCCTAGGGCAGGGGGGACCCAGTACTTC.